This T cell receptor (beta chain) is from a study of blood T cell repertoires in COVID-19. Study background: Collection of acute and convalescent COVID-19 samples took place in the United States, Italy and Spain. From T cells, B-cell-depleted T cells, or PBMCs came the material, which was cDNA or gDNA.

V was pared by 3 bases and J by 2 bases, with 5 bases of the junction left unmatched. The CDR3 is 16 amino acids. Looked up from germline, CDR1 is LGHDT and CDR2 is YNNKEL (reference sequence). TCRdb keeps only in-frame clones here, not all; method: immunoSEQ multiplex PCR. The table lists about 110,000 clones, 85% of them singletons. This rearrangement joins TRBV3-1 (or the pseudogene TRBV3-2) to TRBJ2-7, with 12 bases that match TRBD2. This TCR was sampled from a man between 35 and 55 years old with acute or convalescent COVID-19. Sample: peripheral blood. CDR3 amino acids: CASSHPTSGGPYEQYF. CDR3 nucleotides: TGTGCCAGCAGCCACCCTACTAGCGGGGGGCCCTACGAGCAGTACTTC.